This T cell receptor (beta chain) was captured in a study of blood T cell repertoires in COVID-19 (dated by TCRdb to the early 2020s). At the level of the whole study: Samples covering the acute and convalescent phases of COVID-19 were provided by collaborators in the United States, Italy and Spain. Subjects who had been exposed to COVID-19, were actively infected with it, or had recovered from it provided the deeply sampled blood TCRbeta repertoires that made up the dataset. Sample metadata almost always included a de-identified subject ID, COVID-19 status, age in years and sex. Where available, HLA class I and class II types were obtained from metadata supplied by the sample provider rather than from assay-based typing. A freely available public database, intended as a resource for researchers studying the immune response to SARS-CoV-2, is where the repertoires were released. The prospective study material was composed of cDNA or gDNA derived from T cells, B-cell-depleted T cells, or PBMCs. The samples were drawn from two sources: the first 160 participants of the ongoing ImmuneRACE study, and over 950 subjects contributed by 6 global collaborators.

According to the germline V gene (reference sequence), CDR1 reads SEHNR and CDR2 reads FQNEAQ. The CDR3 goes from the cysteine to the phenylalanine over 17 residues. Only the CDR3 portion is preserved as DNA: 51 bases, with reading frame beginning at the first base. V is cut back by 6 bases and J by 0 bases, with 7 bases in the junction unmatched. Notes on this clone: Its antigen target is currently unknown. One base away there is no much larger clone; base qualities are not given.

Study-wide findings and limitations: The quantity of clinical and demographic metadata differed by source and by participant and was supplied without curation.

Enrolling through a virtual design, the prospective study's participants ranged in age from roughly 18 to 95 years and lived across about two dozen United States geographic areas. In the prospective study, cohorts were assigned on the basis of participant-reported clinical history obtained from a screening survey and a study questionnaire. Recovered participants in ImmuneRACE Cohort 3 were defined as having two consecutive negative NP/OP PCR tests, clearance from a healthcare professional, or resolution of symptoms. In the prospective study, mobile phlebotomists collected whole blood, serum and a nasopharyngeal or oropharyngeal swab from each participant. Over an approximately 2-month period, participants in the prospective study had the option of providing additional blood draws and questionnaires. Prospective study blood samples were shipped either frozen or at room temperature before DNA extraction.

TCRbeta CDR3 regions were amplified from genomic DNA using the immunoSEQ Assay, a bias-controlled multiplex PCR. From the authors' description of their analysis: Nucleated cell counts per sample were estimated from amplification of reference gene primers within the assay. Sequence reads were collapsed and filtered to measure the absolute abundance of every unique TCRbeta CDR3 rearrangement. For each sample, productive Simpson clonality was calculated as the square root of Simpson's diversity index across productive rearrangements. Drawn from immuneACCESS, this table holds only the in-frame rearrangements with V and J called that TCRdb kept. Clones are partly lost; checked studies trace under half to an unresolved V gene and leave the rest unexplained. V and J calls and clone size are given by that table; D and trimming were obtained from the DNA. The sample data list approximately 280,000 clones, and 86% of these were observed just once. The ten largest make up approximately 2.4% of the sample.

The V and J segments used are TRBV7-9 and TRBJ1-4; TRBD1 lines up with 10 middle nucleotides. The TCR was taken from a woman aged 18-29 years who had recovered from COVID-19. Specimen: PBMCs or T cells enriched from blood (not recorded which). The CDR3 has the sequence CASRWDRGLATNEKLFF. Read as DNA, the sequence is TGTGCCAGCAGATGGGACAGGGGACTGGCAACTAATGAAAAACTGTTTTTT.